This T cell receptor beta chain comes out of a study of response to subunit inactivated influenza vaccine. Study conclusions and caveats: There was a suggestion from the authors that each seasonal influenza vaccination recruits few new T cells.

Using its own MiXCR run on the RT-PCR reads, TCRdb lists one record per CDR3 protein. The table includes 500,000 to 650,000 distinct CDR3 sequences, approximately 7.7% detected once. Concerning this clonotype: Its antigen is unidentified. A much larger clone is a single base away; this may be a read error.

The CDR3 has 14 amino acids. This TCR was recovered from a man aged 50-75 years who received an inactivated influenza vaccine. V and J are TRBV12-3 or TRBV12-4 and TRBJ2-4; 8 bases map to TRBD1. The material was PBMCs from blood, obtained 23 to 25 months after vaccination. CDR3 nucleotide sequence: TGTGCCAGCACAAGGGGACAGGCCAAAAAGATTCAGTACTTC. Translated, it gives CASTRGQAKKIQYF.